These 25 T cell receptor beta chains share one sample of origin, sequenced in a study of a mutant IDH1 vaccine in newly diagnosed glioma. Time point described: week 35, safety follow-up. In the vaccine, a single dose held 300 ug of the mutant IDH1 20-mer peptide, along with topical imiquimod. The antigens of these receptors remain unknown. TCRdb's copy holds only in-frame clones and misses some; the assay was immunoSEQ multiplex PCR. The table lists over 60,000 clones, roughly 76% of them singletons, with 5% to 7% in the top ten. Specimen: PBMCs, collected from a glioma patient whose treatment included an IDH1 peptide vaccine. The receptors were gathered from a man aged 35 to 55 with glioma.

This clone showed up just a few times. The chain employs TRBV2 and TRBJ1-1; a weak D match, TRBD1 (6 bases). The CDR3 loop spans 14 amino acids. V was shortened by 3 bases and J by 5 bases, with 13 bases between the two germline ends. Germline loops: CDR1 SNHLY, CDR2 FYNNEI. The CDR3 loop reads CASSDQTGRTEAFF. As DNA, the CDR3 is TGTGCCAGCAGTGACCAGACAGGTCGGACTGAAGCTTTCTTT.

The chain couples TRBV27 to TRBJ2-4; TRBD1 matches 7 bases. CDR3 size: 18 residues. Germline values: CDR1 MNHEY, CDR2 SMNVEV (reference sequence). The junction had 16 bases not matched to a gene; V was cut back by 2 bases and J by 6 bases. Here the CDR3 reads CASSLVSFRTGGGNIQYF. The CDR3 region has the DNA TGTGCCAGCAGTTTAGTATCCTTCCGGACAGGTGGGGGAAACATTCAGTACTTC.

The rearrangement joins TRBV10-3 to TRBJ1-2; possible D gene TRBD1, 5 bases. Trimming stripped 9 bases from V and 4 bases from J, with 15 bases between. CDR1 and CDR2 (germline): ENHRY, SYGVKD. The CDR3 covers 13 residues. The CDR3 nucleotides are TGTGCCATAGAGGACACCAAAAGCTATGGCTACACCTTC. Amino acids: CAIEDTKSYGYTF.

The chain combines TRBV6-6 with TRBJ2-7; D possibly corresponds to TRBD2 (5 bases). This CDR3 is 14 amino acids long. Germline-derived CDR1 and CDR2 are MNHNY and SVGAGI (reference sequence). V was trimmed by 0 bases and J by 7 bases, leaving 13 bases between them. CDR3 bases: TGTGCCAGCAGTTACTCGTCGGCGGGCCGGGAGCAGTACTTC. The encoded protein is CASSYSSAGREQYF.

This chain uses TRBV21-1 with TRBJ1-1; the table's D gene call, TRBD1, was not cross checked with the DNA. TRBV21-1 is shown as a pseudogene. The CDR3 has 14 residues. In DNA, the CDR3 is TGTGCCAGCAGTCGTGGACAGGGGGCCACTGAAGCTTTCTTT. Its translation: CASSRGQGATEAFF.

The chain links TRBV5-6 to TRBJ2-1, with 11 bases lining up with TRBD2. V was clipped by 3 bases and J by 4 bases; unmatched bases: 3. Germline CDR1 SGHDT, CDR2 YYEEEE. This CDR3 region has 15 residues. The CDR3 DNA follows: TGTGCCAGCAGCTGGGGGACTAGCGGTTACAATGAGCAGTTCTTC. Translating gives CASSWGTSGYNEQFF.

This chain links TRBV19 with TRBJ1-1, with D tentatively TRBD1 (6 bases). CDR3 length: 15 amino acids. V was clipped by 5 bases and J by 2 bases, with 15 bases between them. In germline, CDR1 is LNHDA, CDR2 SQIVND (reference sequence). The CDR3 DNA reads TGTGCCAGTAGTCCCGCCCGGACAGTCAACACTGAAGCTTTCTTT. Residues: CASSPARTVNTEAFF.

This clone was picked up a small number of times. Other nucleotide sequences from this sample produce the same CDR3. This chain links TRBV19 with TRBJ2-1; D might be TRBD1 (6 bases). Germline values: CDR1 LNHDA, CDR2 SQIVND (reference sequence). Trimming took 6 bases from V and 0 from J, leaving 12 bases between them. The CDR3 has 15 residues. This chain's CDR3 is CASSPDRSSYNEQFF. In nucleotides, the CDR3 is TGTGCCAGTAGCCCCGACAGGAGCTCCTACAATGAGCAGTTCTTC.

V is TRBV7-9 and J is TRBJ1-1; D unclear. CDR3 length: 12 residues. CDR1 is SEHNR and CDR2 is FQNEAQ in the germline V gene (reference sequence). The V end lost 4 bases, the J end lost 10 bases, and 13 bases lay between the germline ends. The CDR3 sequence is CASSSFTYAAFF. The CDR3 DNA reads TGTGCCAGCAGCTCTTTTACGTATGCAGCTTTCTTT.

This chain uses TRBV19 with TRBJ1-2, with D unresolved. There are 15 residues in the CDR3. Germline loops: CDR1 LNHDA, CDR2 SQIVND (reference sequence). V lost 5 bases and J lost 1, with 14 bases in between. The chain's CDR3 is CASSGRLGLNYGYTF. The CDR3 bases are TGTGCCAGTAGTGGTCGACTGGGCCTTAACTATGGCTACACCTTC.

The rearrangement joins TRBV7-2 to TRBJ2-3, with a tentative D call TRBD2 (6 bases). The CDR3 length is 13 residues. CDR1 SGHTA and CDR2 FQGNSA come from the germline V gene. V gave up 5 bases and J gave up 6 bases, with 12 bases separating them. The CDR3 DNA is TGTGCCAGCAGCCTGACTAGTCGGGATACGCAGTATTTT. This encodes CASSLTSRDTQYF.

The CDR3 DNA reads as TGTGCCAGCTCACCGTATCGACTAGCGGGGGGCCCGGATACGCAGTATTTT. Translated: CASSPYRLAGGPDTQYF. The gene calls are TRBV18 and TRBJ2-3; TRBD2 matches 13 bases. The CDR3 runs to 17 residues. Germline trimming cut 3 bases from V and 6 bases from J; bases unmatched to any gene: 9. Germline lookup yields CDR1 KGHSH and CDR2 LQKENI.

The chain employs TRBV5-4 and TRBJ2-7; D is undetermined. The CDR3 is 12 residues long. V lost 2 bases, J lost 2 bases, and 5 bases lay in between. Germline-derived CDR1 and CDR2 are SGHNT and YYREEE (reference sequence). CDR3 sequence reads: CASSFEAYEQYF. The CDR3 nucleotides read TGTGCCAGCAGCTTCGAGGCCTACGAGCAGTACTTC. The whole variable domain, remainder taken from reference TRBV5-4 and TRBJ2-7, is ETGVTQSPTHLIKTRGQQVTLRCSSQSGHNTVSWYQQALGQGPQFIFQYYREEENGRGNFPPRFSGLQFPNYSSELNVNALELDDSALYLCASSFEAYEQYFGPGTRLTVT.

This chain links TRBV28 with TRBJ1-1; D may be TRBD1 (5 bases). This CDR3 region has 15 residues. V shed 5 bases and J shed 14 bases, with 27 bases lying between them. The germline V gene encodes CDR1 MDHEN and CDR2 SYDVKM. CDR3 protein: CASSSLRDRLVRGFF. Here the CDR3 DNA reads TGTGCCAGCAGTAGTTTACGTGACAGATTAGTACGGGGGTTCTTT.

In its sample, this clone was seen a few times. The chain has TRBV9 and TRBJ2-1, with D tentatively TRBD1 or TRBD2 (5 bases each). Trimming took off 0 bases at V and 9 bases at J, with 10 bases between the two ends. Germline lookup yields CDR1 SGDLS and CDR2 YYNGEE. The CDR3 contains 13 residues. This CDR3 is CASSVEGRLEQFF. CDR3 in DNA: TGTGCCAGCAGCGTAGAGGGACGTCTTGAGCAGTTCTTC. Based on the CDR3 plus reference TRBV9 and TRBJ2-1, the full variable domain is DSGVTQTPKHLITATGQRVTLRCSPRSGDLSVYWYQQSLDQGLQFLIQYYNGEERAKGNILERFSAQQFPDLHSELNLSSLELGDSALYFCASSVEGRLEQFFGPGTRLTVL.

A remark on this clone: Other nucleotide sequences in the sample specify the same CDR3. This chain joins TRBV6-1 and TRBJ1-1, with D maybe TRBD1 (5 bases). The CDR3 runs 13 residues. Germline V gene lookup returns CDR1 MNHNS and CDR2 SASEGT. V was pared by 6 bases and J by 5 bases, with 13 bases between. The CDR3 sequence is CASSLLQGTEAFF. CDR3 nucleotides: TGTGCCAGCAGCCTCCTCCAGGGAACTGAAGCTTTCTTT.

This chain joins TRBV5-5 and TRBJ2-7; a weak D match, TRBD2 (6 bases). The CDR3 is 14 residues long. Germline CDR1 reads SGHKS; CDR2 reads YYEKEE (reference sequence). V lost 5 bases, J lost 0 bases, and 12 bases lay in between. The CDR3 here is CASRLGEDSYEQYF. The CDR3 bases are TGTGCCAGCAGACTTGGGGAGGACTCCTACGAGCAGTACTTC.

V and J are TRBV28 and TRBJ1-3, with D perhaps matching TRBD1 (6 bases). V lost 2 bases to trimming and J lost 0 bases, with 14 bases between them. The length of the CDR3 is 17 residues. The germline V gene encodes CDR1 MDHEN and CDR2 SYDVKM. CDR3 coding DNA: TGTGCCAGCAGTTTACGGGACACAAGAAACTCTGGAAACACCATATATTTT. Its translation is CASSLRDTRNSGNTIYF. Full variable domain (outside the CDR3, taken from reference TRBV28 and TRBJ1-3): DVKVTQSSRYLVKRTGEKVFLECVQDMDHENMFWYRQDPGLGLRLIYFSYDVKMKEKGDIPEGYSVSREKKERFSLILESASTNQTSMYLCASSLRDTRNSGNTIYFGEGSWLTVV.

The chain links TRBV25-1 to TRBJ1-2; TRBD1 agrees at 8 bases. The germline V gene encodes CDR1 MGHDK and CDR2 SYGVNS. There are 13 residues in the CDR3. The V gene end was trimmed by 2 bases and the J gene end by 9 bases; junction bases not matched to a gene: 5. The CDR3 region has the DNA TGTGCCAGCAGTGAACAGGGGGCGCTTAGCTACACCTTC. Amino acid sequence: CASSEQGALSYTF.

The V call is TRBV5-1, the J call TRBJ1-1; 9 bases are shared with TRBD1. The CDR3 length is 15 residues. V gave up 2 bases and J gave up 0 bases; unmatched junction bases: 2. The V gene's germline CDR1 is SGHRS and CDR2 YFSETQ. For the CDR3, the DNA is TGCGCCAGCAGCTTCGGACAGGGGATGAACACTGAAGCTTTCTTT. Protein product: CASSFGQGMNTEAFF.

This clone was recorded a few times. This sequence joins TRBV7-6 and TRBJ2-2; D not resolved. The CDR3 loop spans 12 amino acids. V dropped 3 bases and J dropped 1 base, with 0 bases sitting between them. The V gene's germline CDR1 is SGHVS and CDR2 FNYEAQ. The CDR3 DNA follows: TGTGCCAGCAGCTTGAACACCGGGGAGCTGTTTTTT. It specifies CASSLNTGELFF.

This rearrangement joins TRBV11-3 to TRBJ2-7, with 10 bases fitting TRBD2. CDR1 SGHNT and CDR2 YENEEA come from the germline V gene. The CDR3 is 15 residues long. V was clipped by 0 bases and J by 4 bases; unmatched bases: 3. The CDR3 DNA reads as TGTGCCAGCAGCTTAGATTCTAGCGGGAGTTACGAGCAGTACTTC. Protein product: CASSLDSSGSYEQYF.

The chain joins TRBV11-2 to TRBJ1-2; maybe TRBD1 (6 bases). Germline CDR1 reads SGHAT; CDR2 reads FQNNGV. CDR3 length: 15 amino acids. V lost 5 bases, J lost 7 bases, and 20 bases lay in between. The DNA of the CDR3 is TGTGCCAGCAGCCGCATACTTTCGGGGGCGCGTGGCTACACCTTC. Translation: CASSRILSGARGYTF. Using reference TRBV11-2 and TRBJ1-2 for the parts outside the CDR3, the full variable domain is EAGVAQSPRYKIIEKRQSVAFWCNPISGHATLYWYQQILGQGPKLLIQFQNNGVVDDSQLPKDRFSAERLKGVDSTLKIQPAKLEDSAVYLCASSRILSGARGYTFGSGTRLTVV.

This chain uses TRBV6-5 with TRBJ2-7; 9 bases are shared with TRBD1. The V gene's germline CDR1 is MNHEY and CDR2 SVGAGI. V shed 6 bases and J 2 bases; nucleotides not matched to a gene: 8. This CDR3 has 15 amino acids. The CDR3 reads CASRQPRDRAYEQYF. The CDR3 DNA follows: TGTGCCAGCAGGCAGCCCCGGGACAGGGCCTACGAGCAGTACTTC.

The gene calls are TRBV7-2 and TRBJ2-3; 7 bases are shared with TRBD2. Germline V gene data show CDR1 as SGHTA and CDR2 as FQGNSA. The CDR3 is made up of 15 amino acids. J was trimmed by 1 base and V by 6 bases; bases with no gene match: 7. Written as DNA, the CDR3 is TGTGCCAGCAGACCCGCTAGCGGACGCACAGATACGCAGTATTTT. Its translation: CASRPASGRTDTQYF.